The 12 T cell receptor beta chains listed next were all sequenced from one sample in a study of PD-L1 blockade in urothelial cancer. TCRdb's table, derived via immunoSEQ multiplex PCR, lists solely in-frame clones and lacks some. The data show about 52,000 clones, with roughly 80% seen just once and 4% held by the top ten. Sample time point: pretreatment peripheral blood. Sequenced here: PBMCs, sampled around atezolizumab (anti-PD-L1) treatment. All receptors come from a man between 65 and 85 years old with urothelial cancer.

This clone was seen just once. The chain couples TRBV19 to TRBJ2-7; 13 bases map to TRBD2. The CDR3 sequence is 15 residues long. V trimming: 3 bases; J trimming: 3 bases; junction bases outside the gene matches: 2. Germline V CDR1 and CDR2: LNHDA, SQIVND (reference sequence). The CDR3 reads CASSIGLAGVYEQYF. In DNA form, the CDR3 reads TGTGCCAGTAGTATCGGACTAGCGGGAGTCTACGAGCAGTACTTC.

J is TRBJ1-2 and V is TRBV7-2; 7 bases fit TRBD1. This CDR3 is built from 14 residues. The ends lost 6 bases at V and 2 bases at J; junction bases unmatched: 6. CDR1 SGHTA and CDR2 FQGNSA come from the germline V gene. CDR3 residues: CASSYRDSNYGYTF. DNA of the CDR3: TGTGCCAGCAGTTACCGGGACAGCAACTATGGCTACACCTTC.

The J gene is TRBJ1-1, the V gene TRBV7-6; no clear D. CDR3 length: 13 amino acids. Germline CDR1 SGHVS, CDR2 FNYEAQ. V was cut by 2 bases and J by 4 bases, with 8 bases left in between. CDR3 amino acids: CASSLKTGTEAFF. The CDR3 coding sequence is TGTGCCAGCAGCTTAAAAACGGGCACTGAAGCTTTCTTT.

The chain is built from TRBV4-2 and TRBJ2-4; D possibly corresponds to TRBD2 (7 bases). This CDR3 is 16 amino acids long. CDR1 is LGHNA and CDR2 is YNFKEQ in the germline V gene. Trimming left V 1 base short and J 5 bases short, with 15 bases between. The CDR3 nucleotides are TGTGCCAGCAGCCAAGCCGAGGGGGGGGCCCAAAACATTCAGTACTTC. Translation: CASSQAEGGAQNIQYF.

This rearrangement joins TRBV5-1 to TRBJ2-1, with TRBD1 identical over 9 bases. CDR1 is SGHRS, CDR2 YFSETQ, per germline. Losses at the gene ends were 0 bases for V and 8 bases for J; bases not matched to a gene: 6. CDR3 size: 15 residues. CDR3 loop: CASSLGTGVFDEQFF. DNA for the CDR3: TGCGCCAGCAGCTTGGGGACAGGGGTGTTCGATGAGCAGTTCTTC.

This chain links TRBV2 with TRBJ1-4; D might be TRBD1 (6 bases). CDR1 is SNHLY, CDR2 FYNNEI, per germline. This CDR3 is built from 15 residues. V lost 5 bases, J lost 3 bases, and 13 bases lay in between. CDR3 in amino acids: CASSRGGTANEKLFF. CDR3 nucleotide sequence: TGTGCCAGCAGTAGGGGGGGGACGGCTAATGAAAAACTGTTTTTT.

The chain employs TRBV4-3 and TRBJ2-6; D possibly corresponds to TRBD2 (6 bases). The germline V and J ends were trimmed by 4 bases and 4 bases, with 14 bases remaining between them. This CDR3 has 16 amino acids. Germline lookup yields CDR1 LGHNA and CDR2 YSLEER. CDR3 sequence (DNA): TGCGCCAGCAGCCCAGGGAGGACGTCAGGGGCCAACGTCCTGACTTTC. Amino acid sequence: CASSPGRTSGANVLTF.

The chain is built from TRBV18 and TRBJ2-7; possibly TRBD2 for D (5 bases). Per germline, CDR1 KGHSH and CDR2 LQKENI. The CDR3 has 15 residues. V was trimmed by 2 bases and J by 0 bases, leaving 11 bases between them. CDR3 in DNA: TGTGCCAGCTCACCATCAGAAGGGAGCTCCTACGAGCAGTACTTC. This gives the protein CASSPSEGSSYEQYF.

This chain uses TRBV6-5 with TRBJ2-7, with D maybe TRBD1 (5 bases). V lost 6 bases, J lost 3 bases, and 9 bases lay in between. The CDR3 has 12 amino acids. CDR1 and CDR2 (germline): MNHEY, SVGAGI. The CDR3 spells CASSQGSYEQYF. The CDR3 coding sequence is TGTGCCAGCAGCCAGGGCAGCTACGAGCAGTACTTC.

This chain uses TRBV18 with TRBJ2-2, with 8 bases matching TRBD1. Germline trimming cut 3 bases from V and 1 base from J; bases unmatched to any gene: 4. The CDR3 is made up of 16 amino acids. CDR1 is KGHSH and CDR2 is LQKENI in the germline V gene. The CDR3 bases are TGTGCCAGCTCACCTCTCGGGACAGGGAACACCGGGGAGCTGTTTTTT. Its translation: CASSPLGTGNTGELFF.

A few counts support this clone. The chain employs TRBV5-1 and TRBJ1-1; 11 nucleotides align to TRBD1. Germline CDR1 and CDR2: SGHRS and YFSETQ. This CDR3 region has 14 residues. V dropped 4 bases and J dropped 4; count of bases not matched to a gene: 3. CDR3: CASSQGQGATEAFF. In nucleotides, the CDR3 is TGCGCCAGCAGCCAAGGACAGGGGGCCACTGAAGCTTTCTTT. Filled out from reference TRBV5-1 and TRBJ1-1, the complete variable domain reads KAGVTQTPRYLIKTRGQQVTLSCSPISGHRSVSWYQQTPGQGLQFLFEYFSETQRNKGNFPGRFSGRQFSNSRSEMNVSTLELGDSALYLCASSQGQGATEAFFGQGTRLTVV.

V is TRBV5-6 and J is TRBJ1-1; TRBD1 matches at 7 bases. This CDR3 is built from 18 residues. Germline V lookup: CDR1 SGHDT, CDR2 YYEEEE. The junction had 13 bases not matched to a gene; V was cut back by 2 bases and J by 0 bases. CDR3 sequence reads: CASSFSRQGEGMNTEAFF. The CDR3 nucleotides read TGTGCCAGCAGCTTCTCCCGACAGGGTGAGGGGATGAACACTGAAGCTTTCTTT.